This T cell receptor (beta chain) was sequenced during a study of radiotherapy plus CTLA-4 blockade in lung cancer. Looking at the study overall: 15% to 20% of enrolled patients responded objectively, and around 30% had disease control.

The sample holds one count of this clone. Antigen unknown. Focal radiation plus CTLA-4 blockade with ipilimumab was given to patients with chemo-refractory metastatic non-small-cell lung cancer. There are 16 residues in the CDR3. The V and J ends lost 1 base and 1 base respectively, with 13 bases between them. Germline V lookup: CDR1 SNHLY, CDR2 FYNNEI. Produced via immunoSEQ multiplex PCR; TCRdb's table is partial and in-frame only. The sample shows approximately 77,000 clones, around 80% of them seen only once. Whole-study results and caveats: The study found tumor-derived TCR clones expanded in blood after radiotherapy plus ipilimumab.

The sample here was peripheral blood, taken from a patient treated with radiotherapy plus ipilimumab. The sequence came from a human donor with non-small cell lung cancer who had stable disease on radiotherapy plus ipilimumab. The chain employs TRBV2 and TRBJ1-2, with D unresolved. This CDR3 reads CASSEGPPGNNYGYTF. CDR3 coding DNA: TGTGCCAGCAGTGAAGGGCCCCCGGGGAATAACTATGGCTACACCTTC. Full variable domain (remainder filled in from reference TRBV2 and TRBJ1-2): EPEVTQTPSHQVTQMGQEVILRCVPISNHLYFYWYRQILGQKVEFLVSFYNNEISEKSEIFDDQFSVERPDGSNFTLKIRSTKLEDSAMYFCASSEGPPGNNYGYTFGSGTRLTVV.